Listed below are T cell receptor beta chains from one sample, sequenced in a study of blood T cell repertoires in COVID-19. Using immunoSEQ multiplex PCR, the repertoire was profiled, and TCRdb retains in-frame clones only, with some absent. This sample carries approximately 290,000 clones, 70% to 90% of them seen once, and the ten largest clones take 0.7% to 1%. The source material was peripheral blood. The receptor source for this set is a human donor with COVID-19, enrolled during active disease. The donor label of this sample is uncertain. Each CDR3 is given with its conserved first and last residue. The D gene is left open where the match is weak. The size of a clone is reported for some rows only, either as once, few or many, or as a class for expanded clones.

j_gene: TRBJ1-5
v_gene: TRBV4-1
d_gene: TRBD1
abundance: once
CDR3nt: TGCGCCAGCAGTCCCGGTGACAGGGGGCGCGGTCAGCCCCAGCATTTT
CDR3aa: CASSPGDRGRGQPQHF

j_gene: TRBJ2-7
v_gene: TRBV30
d_gene: TRBD2
abundance: .
CDR3nt: TGTGCCTGGGATAGCGGGAACTCCTACGAGCAGTACTTC
CDR3aa: CAWDSGNSYEQYF

j_gene: TRBJ2-6
v_gene: TRBV18
d_gene: .
abundance: .
CDR3nt: TGTGCCAGCTCACCGCGACAGGTAATCAGTGGGGCCAACGTCCTGACTTTC
CDR3aa: CASSPRQVISGANVLTF

j_gene: TRBJ1-5
v_gene: TRBV27
d_gene: .
abundance: .
CDR3nt: TGTGCCAGCAGTTTAACGGGGGTCGAGTCCGGGATGAGCAATCAGCCCCAGCATTTT
CDR3aa: CASSLTGVESGMSNQPQHF

j_gene: TRBJ1-6
v_gene: TRBV28
d_gene: .
abundance: .
CDR3nt: TGTGCCAGCAGTTCCAGGACGGGGTATAATTCACCCCTCCACTTT
CDR3aa: CASSSRTGYNSPLHF

j_gene: TRBJ1-1
v_gene: TRBV29-1
d_gene: .
abundance: .
CDR3nt: TGCAGCTACATGCGGGGGGAAGTGGAAGCTTTCTTT
CDR3aa: CSYMRGEVEAFF

j_gene: TRBJ2-5
v_gene: TRBV29-1
d_gene: TRBD2
abundance: .
CDR3nt: TGCAGCGTTGACCCCTCAATAGGACTAGCGGGGAGATATTCAGGGGCCCAGTACTTC
CDR3aa: CSVDPSIGLAGRYSGAQYF

j_gene: TRBJ2-7
v_gene: TRBV11-2
d_gene: .
abundance: .
CDR3nt: TGTGCCAGCAGCTTAGGGCGGGGAGCTCTCTACGAGCAGTACTTC
CDR3aa: CASSLGRGALYEQYF

j_gene: TRBJ2-7
v_gene: TRBV9
d_gene: .
abundance: .
CDR3nt: TGTGCCAGCAGCCCTAATCCGGGACTGAAGTTCTACGAGCAGTACTTC
CDR3aa: CASSPNPGLKFYEQYF

j_gene: TRBJ2-1
v_gene: TRBV6-1
d_gene: .
abundance: .
CDR3nt: TGTGCCAGCAGTGAAGCTTTGGCTAGTCCATACAATGAGCAGTTCTTC
CDR3aa: CASSEALASPYNEQFF

j_gene: TRBJ1-5
v_gene: TRBV6-1
d_gene: TRBD1
abundance: once
CDR3nt: TGTGCCAGCAGAGAAGACAGGGGGGCTCAGCCCCAGCATTTT
CDR3aa: CASREDRGAQPQHF

j_gene: TRBJ1-3
v_gene: TRBV11-2
d_gene: .
abundance: .
CDR3nt: TGTGCCAGCAGCCCCGTCTCTGGAAACACCATATATTTT
CDR3aa: CASSPVSGNTIYF

j_gene: TRBJ2-7
v_gene: TRBV10-3
d_gene: TRBD2
abundance: .
CDR3nt: TGTGCCATCAGTGGGGGGGGGACTAGCGCCTACGAGCAGTACTTC
CDR3aa: CAISGGGTSAYEQYF

j_gene: TRBJ1-1
v_gene: TRBV9
d_gene: .
abundance: .
CDR3nt: TGTGCCAGCAGCGGGGGGCAGGGCGCCACTGAAGCTTTCTTT
CDR3aa: CASSGGQGATEAFF

j_gene: TRBJ1-1
v_gene: TRBV19
d_gene: .
abundance: .
CDR3nt: TGTGCCAGTAGCCCTCGCGGGATCGAAGCTTTCTTT
CDR3aa: CASSPRGIEAFF

j_gene: TRBJ2-4
v_gene: TRBV4-3
d_gene: .
abundance: few
CDR3nt: TGCGCCAGCAGCCAAGACAGGGCTATCAAAAACATTCAGTACTTC
CDR3aa: CASSQDRAIKNIQYF

j_gene: TRBJ1-1
v_gene: TRBV6-1
d_gene: TRBD1
abundance: once
CDR3nt: TGTGCCAGCAGTGACGGGACAGGGTATGAAAACACTGAAGCTTTCTTT
CDR3aa: CASSDGTGYENTEAFF

j_gene: TRBJ1-1
v_gene: TRBV30
d_gene: TRBD1
abundance: .
CDR3nt: TGTGCCTGGACCCCTTTCGGGGGACAGGTGAACACTGAAGCTTTCTTT
CDR3aa: CAWTPFGGQVNTEAFF

j_gene: TRBJ2-7
v_gene: TRBV29-1
d_gene: TRBD1
abundance: .
CDR3nt: TGCAGCGTTACCGGTCGGCAGGGGGCCTACGAGCAGTACTTC
CDR3aa: CSVTGRQGAYEQYF

j_gene: TRBJ2-2
v_gene: TRBV9
d_gene: .
abundance: .
CDR3nt: TGTGCCAGCAGCACCTCGCCCGGGACACCTTACACCGGGGAGCTGTTTTTT
CDR3aa: CASSTSPGTPYTGELFF

j_gene: TRBJ1-2
v_gene: TRBV15
d_gene: .
abundance: .
CDR3nt: TGTGCCACCAGCACAGGGGAGGGCTATGGCTACACCTTC
CDR3aa: CATSTGEGYGYTF

j_gene: TRBJ2-1
v_gene: TRBV5-5
d_gene: TRBD1
abundance: .
CDR3nt: TGTGCCAGCAGTTCGAGACAGGGGTCCTACAATGAGCAGTTCTTC
CDR3aa: CASSSRQGSYNEQFF

j_gene: TRBJ2-2
v_gene: TRBV9
d_gene: TRBD2
abundance: .
CDR3nt: TGTGCCAGCAGCGCGGGACTACTCACCGGGGAGCTGTTTTTT
CDR3aa: CASSAGLLTGELFF

j_gene: TRBJ1-6
v_gene: TRBV11-2
d_gene: .
abundance: .
CDR3nt: TGTGCCAGCAGCTTCGGAGGGGAGGATTCACCCCTCCACTTT
CDR3aa: CASSFGGEDSPLHF

j_gene: TRBJ1-5
v_gene: TRBV3-1/TRBV3-2
d_gene: .
abundance: .
CDR3nt: TGTGCCAGCAGCCAAGATGGAAGGGTCCAGGGGCCCCAGCATTTT
CDR3aa: CASSQDGRVQGPQHF

j_gene: TRBJ2-1
v_gene: TRBV30
d_gene: .
abundance: once
CDR3nt: TGTGCCTGGAGTGTTAGGAGGTCCCCCTTCGGTCAGTTCTTC
CDR3aa: CAWSVRRSPFGQFF

j_gene: TRBJ1-2
v_gene: TRBV3-1/TRBV3-2
d_gene: .
abundance: .
CDR3nt: TGTGCCAGCAGCCGGGACAACAGCTATGGCTACACCTTC
CDR3aa: CASSRDNSYGYTF

j_gene: TRBJ2-7
v_gene: TRBV12-3/TRBV12-4
d_gene: .
abundance: .
CDR3nt: TGTGCCAGCAGTCCAGGACAGATCTACGAGCAGTACTTC
CDR3aa: CASSPGQIYEQYF

j_gene: TRBJ1-5
v_gene: TRBV2
d_gene: .
abundance: .
CDR3nt: TGTGCCAGCAGCCGGGACATCGGACAACCATACAATCAGCCCCAGCATTTT
CDR3aa: CASSRDIGQPYNQPQHF